Listed here is a single T cell receptor beta chain. These data originate in a study of blood T cell repertoires in COVID-19. Method: immunoSEQ multiplex PCR; TCRdb's copy keeps in-frame clones and lacks some. The table shows around 100,000 clones, with over 75% occurring only once. The CDR3 is 11 amino acids. Trimming left V 3 bases short and J 7 bases short, with 9 bases between. CDR1 DFQATT and CDR2 SNEGSKA come from the germline V gene (reference sequence). The chain recombines TRBV20-1 with TRBJ1-2; D is undetermined. This receptor was obtained from a human donor in a cohort sampled during active or convalescent COVID-19. Sample: peripheral blood. The CDR3 loop is CSARSGAGYTF. CDR3 nucleotides: TGCAGTGCTAGGTCCGGTGCTGGCTACACCTTC.